Detailed here is one T cell receptor (beta chain). The antigen it binds to is not known. No quality values exist for individual bases; no much larger clone is one base distant. This sample was taken from a study of graft-versus-host responses after intestinal transplantation (dated by TCRdb to the early 2020s). Background on the whole study: The transplants that recipients got were multivisceral, liver-intestinal, or isolated intestinal. Every recipient was given anti-thymocyte globulin induction, then maintenance tacrolimus and steroids for 2 to 4 years. After intestinal transplantation, graft-versus-host and host-versus-graft alloreactive T cell clones were followed in the graft, circulation and bone marrow using bulk TCR-beta CDR3 sequencing. To identify alloreactive clones, pre-transplant mixed lymphocyte reaction products were sequenced and compared with unstimulated pre-transplant donor and recipient T cells. A cohort of under 30 intestinal transplant recipients, including one retransplant, was enrolled, and 3 patients lacking pretransplant specimens were excluded. Donor T cell macrochimerism was defined as a peak of at least 4% donor T cells among recipient peripheral blood mononuclear cells. Samples from a few later patients were sequenced in-house on an Illumina MiSeq with MiXCR processing rather than by the commercial service.

CDR1 and CDR2, looked up from the germline V gene (reference sequence), are LNHDA and SQIVND. V is cut by 3 bases and J by 1 base, and the space between the germline ends is 6 bases. The CDR3 measures 13 amino acids from cysteine to phenylalanine. Only CDR3 DNA remains: 39 bases, in frame from the first base. The library was produced with the immunoSEQ multiplex PCR assay. For most patients, genomic DNA was isolated with the Qiagen DNeasy Blood and Tissue Kit and shipped frozen to Adaptive Biotechnologies for TCR sequencing. High-throughput TCR-beta CDR3 sequencing of genomic DNA from most patients was performed by Adaptive Biotechnologies. Regarding the original processing steps: Adaptive's ImmunoSEQ software was the source of the TCR sequencing data for fewer than 20 patients, while three other patients were processed with MiXCR and VDJtools. CD4 versus CD8 sorting errors were corrected by removing sequences found in both subsets at a frequency ratio below 5:1. CDR3 nucleotide sequences shared between donor and recipient were removed because their origin could not be assigned. To be classed as alloreactive, a clone needed at least 2-fold expansion over unstimulated cells and a minimum CFSE-low frequency of 0.002% (template counts) or 0.001% (read counts). A clone was considered mappable if detected in the sequenced pre-transplant spleen, lymph node, or MLR CFSE-low populations of the donor or recipient. The cumulative frequency of alloreactive clones was calculated as a percentage of all sequences, weighted by copy number. What TCRdb holds here is the immuneACCESS table cut down to in-frame rearrangements. Part of the clones is not present; checked against another copy, under half of the missing clones reflect an unresolved V gene, and the others are unexplained. Clone size and V and J calls were adopted from that table, with D and trimming inferred from the DNA. Within this sample are under 90,000 clones, with about 90% of them counted one time only. Together, the top ten hold 4% of the sample.

Broader findings and caveats from the paper: The conclusions were limited by the relatively low number and heterogeneity of the intestinal transplant patients. Early after transplant, declines in HvG clones were associated with peak levels of circulating GvH clones. Patients with donor T cell macrochimerism had high GvH to HvG T cell clonal ratios in their allografts. GvH clones were detected in recipient bone marrow, and some appeared earlier in ileal mucosa or blood, consistent with an intestinal mucosal origin.

The time point label, as the study defines it: cells obtained before transplantation from donor or recipient. CD3+CD4+ and CD3+CD8+ populations were FACS-sorted from unstimulated pre-transplant donor and recipient cells taken from spleen or lymph nodes. The chain employs TRBV19 and TRBJ1-1, with the D segment identity uncertain. This clonotype was obtained from a human donor who was the organ donor for an intestinal transplant. This specimen consisted of unstimulated CD8+ T cells sorted from spleen or lymph node cells, obtained before transplant. The nucleotide sequence is given as TGTGCCAGTAGTATTTTCGGGAACACTGAAGCTTTCTTT. It specifies CASSIFGNTEAFF.